The 9 T cell receptor beta chains given below trace back to one sample, sequenced in a study of blood T cells in healthy people across ages. The use of a sample-barcoded 5' primer and a J-beta primer mix characterized a second PCR of 7 to 11 cycles. TCRdb used MiXCR to reprocess the 5' RACE reads, holding one entry per CDR3 protein. In the table there are 1.2 million to 1.5 million distinct CDR3 sequences, around two fifths of which are singletons. The sample comprised blood. These receptors all stem from a woman in her late teens or twenties in good health.

The CDR3 protein is CASSLDLFVSYEQYF. The CDR3, as DNA: TGTGCCAGCAGCTTAGATCTTTTCGTTTCCTACGAGCAGTACTTC. V usage is TRBV11-2 and J usage is TRBJ2-7; unclear D gene. The CDR3 consists of 15 residues. V dropped 0 bases and J dropped 1 base, with 10 bases sitting between them. Germline loops: CDR1 SGHAT, CDR2 FQNNGV. Complete variable domain (other parts from reference TRBV11-2 and TRBJ2-7): EAGVAQSPRYKIIEKRQSVAFWCNPISGHATLYWYQQILGQGPKLLIQFQNNGVVDDSQLPKDRFSAERLKGVDSTLKIQPAKLEDSAVYLCASSLDLFVSYEQYFGPGTRLTVT.

In this sample, this clonotype turned up a few times. V and J are TRBV7-9 and TRBJ2-7; no clear D. Germline V gene sequence: CDR1 SEHNR, CDR2 FQNEAQ (reference sequence). The V and J ends lost 6 bases and 6 bases respectively, with 12 bases between them. The length of the CDR3 is 12 residues. The CDR3 DNA reads TGTGCCAGCAGTTCCCGACTTGTCGAGCAGTACTTC. Encoded protein: CASSSRLVEQYF.

This clonotype came up many times. The V call is TRBV29-1, the J call TRBJ2-5; 9 nucleotides line up with TRBD2. CDR1 is SQVTM and CDR2 is ANQGSEA in the germline V gene. CDR3 length equals 15 residues. V shed 3 bases, J shed 2 bases, and the junction held 7 bases outside the gene matches. The chain's CDR3 is CSVEPTSGSQETQYF. In DNA, the CDR3 is TGCAGCGTTGAGCCGACTAGCGGTTCTCAAGAGACCCAGTACTTC.

This clonotype was found a few times. The chain links TRBV7-9 to TRBJ1-1; D not certain. V shed 3 bases and J shed 4 bases, with 9 bases lying between them. Germline V gives CDR1 SEHNR, CDR2 FQNEAQ (reference sequence). The CDR3 is 13 amino acids. The CDR3 DNA reads as TGTGCCAGCAGCTTTTCAGATTCCACTGAAGCTTTCTTT. The encoded protein is CASSFSDSTEAFF.

This chain connects TRBV28 to TRBJ2-4, with D uncertain. Germline V lookup: CDR1 MDHEN, CDR2 SYDVKM. Trimming took off 5 bases at V and 13 bases at J, with 18 bases between the two ends. The CDR3 sequence is 13 residues long. The CDR3 coding sequence is TGTGCCAGCAGTCAACAGCGATATACGCAGCAGTACTTC. Translated, it gives CASSQQRYTQQYF.

The V gene is TRBV6-1, the J gene TRBJ2-7, with 10 bases lining up with TRBD1. Germline V lookup: CDR1 MNHNS, CDR2 SASEGT. The CDR3 consists of 14 residues. V trimming: 0 bases; J trimming: 4 bases; junction bases outside the gene matches: 0. The CDR3 sequence is CASSEADRGYEQYF. CDR3 bases: TGTGCCAGCAGTGAAGCGGACAGGGGGTACGAGCAGTACTTC.

This CDR3 reads CASSPVAYEQYF. Here the CDR3 DNA reads TGTGCCAGCAGCCCAGTGGCCTACGAGCAGTACTTC. The gene calls are TRBV7-9 and TRBJ2-7; D unclear. The V and J ends lost 5 bases and 2 bases respectively, with 7 bases between them. Looked up from germline, CDR1 is SEHNR and CDR2 is FQNEAQ (reference sequence). CDR3 length: 12 residues.

This clonotype was recorded a few times. The chain has TRBV10-2 and TRBJ2-1; 11 bases fit TRBD2. V lost 4 bases and J lost 3; bases outside the gene matches: 5. The CDR3 extends over 16 amino acids. In germline, CDR1 is WSHSY, CDR2 SAAADI. The chain's CDR3 is CASSGTGLAVYNEQFF. CDR3 coding DNA: TGCGCCAGCAGTGGAACGGGACTAGCGGTCTACAATGAGCAGTTCTTC.

The genes are TRBV9 and TRBJ2-3; perhaps D is TRBD1 or TRBD2 (6 bases each). Germline V gene data show CDR1 as SGDLS and CDR2 as YYNGEE. The length of the CDR3 is 17 residues. V was shortened by 0 bases and J by 2 bases, with 16 bases between the two germline ends. The CDR3 is CASSVEGGVLVTDTQYF. DNA of the CDR3: TGTGCCAGCAGCGTAGAGGGGGGAGTACTAGTCACAGATACGCAGTATTTT.